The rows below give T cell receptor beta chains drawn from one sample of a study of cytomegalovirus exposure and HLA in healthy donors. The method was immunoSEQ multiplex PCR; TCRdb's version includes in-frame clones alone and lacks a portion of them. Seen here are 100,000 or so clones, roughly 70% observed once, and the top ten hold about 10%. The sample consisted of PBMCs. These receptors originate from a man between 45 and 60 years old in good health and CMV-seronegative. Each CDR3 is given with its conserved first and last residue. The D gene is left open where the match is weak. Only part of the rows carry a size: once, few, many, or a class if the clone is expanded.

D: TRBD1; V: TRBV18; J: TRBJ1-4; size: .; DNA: TGTGCCAGCTCACCACCGGACAGGGCTCTGTTTTTT; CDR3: CASSPPDRALFF
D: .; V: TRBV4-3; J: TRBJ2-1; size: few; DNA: TGCGCCAGCAGCCAAGTTCGAGGCGTACTCAATGAGCAGTTCTTC; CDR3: CASSQVRGVLNEQFF
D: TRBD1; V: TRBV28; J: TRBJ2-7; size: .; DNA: TGTGCCAGCAGTTCCTCGGGACAGGGGGCCCACGAGCAGTACTTC; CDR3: CASSSSGQGAHEQYF
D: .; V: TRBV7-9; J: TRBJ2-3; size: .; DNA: TGTGCCACAAGTCGGGCTAGCGGCACAGATACGCAGTATTTT; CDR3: CATSRASGTDTQYF
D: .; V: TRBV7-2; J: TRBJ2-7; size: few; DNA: TGTGCCAGCAGCCCAGCAGGGGGGCCCGGATGGGGCGAGCAGTACTTC; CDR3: CASSPAGGPGWGEQYF
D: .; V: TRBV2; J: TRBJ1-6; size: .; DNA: TGTGCCAGTTCCAACTACCCCTCGAGGGCCTATTCACCCCTCCACTTT; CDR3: CASSNYPSRAYSPLHF
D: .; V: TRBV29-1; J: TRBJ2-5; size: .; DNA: TGCAGCGTGGCCGGGTCCCGGAGGGTGGGAGAGACCCAGTACTTC; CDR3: CSVAGSRRVGETQYF
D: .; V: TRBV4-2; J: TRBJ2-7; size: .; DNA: TGTGCCAGCAGCCAAGGCTTGGGTAACAGCTTATCCTACGAGCAGTACTTC; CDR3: CASSQGLGNSLSYEQYF
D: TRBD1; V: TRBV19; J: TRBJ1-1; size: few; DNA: TGTGCCAGTAGTCCAGGGGGCGTGCGAGGTGGGCCTGAAGCTTTCTTT; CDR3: CASSPGGVRGGPEAFF
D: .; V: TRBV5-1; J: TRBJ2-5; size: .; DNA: TGCGCCAGCAGCTACGACAGGACTGAAGAGACCCAGTACTTC; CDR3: CASSYDRTEETQYF
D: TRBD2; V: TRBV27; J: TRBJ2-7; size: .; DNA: TGTGCCAGCAGCCGCCGGAAGTCCCTAGCGGGAGGCCTCTACGAGCAGTACTTC; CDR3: CASSRRKSLAGGLYEQYF
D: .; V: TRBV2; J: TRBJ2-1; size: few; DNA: TGTGCCACCACCCCGACTAGGCCCCCCTCCAATGAGCAGTTCTTC; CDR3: CATTPTRPPSNEQFF
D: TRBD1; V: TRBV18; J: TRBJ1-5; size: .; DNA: TGTGCCAGCTCCCCCGGGACAGATAGCAATCAGCCCCAGCATTTT; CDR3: CASSPGTDSNQPQHF
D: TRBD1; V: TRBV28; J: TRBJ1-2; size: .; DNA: TGTGCCAGCAGTTCTCTCCAGGGGGATGGCTACACCTTC; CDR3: CASSSLQGDGYTF
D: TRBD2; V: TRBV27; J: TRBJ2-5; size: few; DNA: TGTGCCAGCAGTTTATGGGGGGGTCCCCAAGAGACCCAGTACTTC; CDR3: CASSLWGGPQETQYF
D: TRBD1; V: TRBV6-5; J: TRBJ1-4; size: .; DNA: TGTGCCAGCAGTTCGACCGACAGGGTGGCTAATGAAAAACTGTTTTTT; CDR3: CASSSTDRVANEKLFF